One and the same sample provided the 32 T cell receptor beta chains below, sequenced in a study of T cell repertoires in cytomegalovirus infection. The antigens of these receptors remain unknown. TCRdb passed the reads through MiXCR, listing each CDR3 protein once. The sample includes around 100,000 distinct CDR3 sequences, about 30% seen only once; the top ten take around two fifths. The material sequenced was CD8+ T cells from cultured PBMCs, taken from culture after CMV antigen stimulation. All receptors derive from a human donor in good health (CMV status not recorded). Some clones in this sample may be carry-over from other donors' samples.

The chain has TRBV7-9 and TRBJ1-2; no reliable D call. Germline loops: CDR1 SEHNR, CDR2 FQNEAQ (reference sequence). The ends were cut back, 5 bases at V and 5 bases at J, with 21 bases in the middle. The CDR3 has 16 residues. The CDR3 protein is CASSTTPTPLGYGYTF. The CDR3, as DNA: TGTGCCAGCAGCACCACCCCGACACCTTTGGGGTATGGCTACACCTTC.

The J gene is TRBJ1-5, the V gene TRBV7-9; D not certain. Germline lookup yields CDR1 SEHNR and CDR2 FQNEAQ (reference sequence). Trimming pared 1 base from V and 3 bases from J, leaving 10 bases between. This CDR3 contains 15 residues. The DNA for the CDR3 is TGTGCCAGCAGCTTAGGTGAAGGGTTCAATCAGCCCCAGCATTTT. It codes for CASSLGEGFNQPQHF.

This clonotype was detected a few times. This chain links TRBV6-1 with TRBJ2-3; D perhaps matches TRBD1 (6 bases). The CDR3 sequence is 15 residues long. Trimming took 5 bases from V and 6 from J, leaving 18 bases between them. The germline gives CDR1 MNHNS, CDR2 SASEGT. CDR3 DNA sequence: TGTGCCAGCAGTTCACTACGACAGGACACCGATACGCAGTATTTT. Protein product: CASSSLRQDTDTQYF.

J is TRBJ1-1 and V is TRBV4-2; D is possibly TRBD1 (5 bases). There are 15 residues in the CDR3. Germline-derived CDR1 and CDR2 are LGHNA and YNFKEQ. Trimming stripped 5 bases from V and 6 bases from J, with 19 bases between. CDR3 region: CASSLSTLQGAEAFF. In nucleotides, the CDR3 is TGTGCCAGCAGCTTGAGCACCCTCCAGGGCGCTGAAGCTTTCTTT.

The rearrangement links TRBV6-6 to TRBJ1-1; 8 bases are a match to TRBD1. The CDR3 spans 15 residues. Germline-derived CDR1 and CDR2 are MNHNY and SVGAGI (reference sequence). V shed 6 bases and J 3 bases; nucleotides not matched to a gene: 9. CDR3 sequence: CASSYRTGRDTEAFF. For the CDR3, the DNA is TGTGCCAGCAGCTATAGGACAGGGAGGGACACTGAAGCTTTCTTT.

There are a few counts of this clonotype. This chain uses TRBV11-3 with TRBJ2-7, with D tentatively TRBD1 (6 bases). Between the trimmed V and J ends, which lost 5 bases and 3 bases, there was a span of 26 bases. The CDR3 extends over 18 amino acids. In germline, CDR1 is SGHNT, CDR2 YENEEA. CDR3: CASSPIELLSRTVYEQYF. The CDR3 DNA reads TGTGCCAGCAGCCCAATCGAACTGTTGTCGAGGACAGTCTACGAGCAGTACTTC.

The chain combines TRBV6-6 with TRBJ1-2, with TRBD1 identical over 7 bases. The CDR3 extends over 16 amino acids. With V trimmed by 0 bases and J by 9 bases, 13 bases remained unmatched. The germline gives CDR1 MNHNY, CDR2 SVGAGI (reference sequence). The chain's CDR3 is CASSYSSWRGGNSYTF. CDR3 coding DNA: TGTGCCAGCAGTTACTCGAGCTGGCGAGGGGGCAATAGCTACACCTTC.

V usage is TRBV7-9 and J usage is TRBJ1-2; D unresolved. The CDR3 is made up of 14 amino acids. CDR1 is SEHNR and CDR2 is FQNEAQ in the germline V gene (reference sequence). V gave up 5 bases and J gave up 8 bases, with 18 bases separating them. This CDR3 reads CASSPSVPLGGYTF. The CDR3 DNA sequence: TGTGCCAGCAGCCCCTCAGTACCCCTTGGCGGCTACACCTTC.

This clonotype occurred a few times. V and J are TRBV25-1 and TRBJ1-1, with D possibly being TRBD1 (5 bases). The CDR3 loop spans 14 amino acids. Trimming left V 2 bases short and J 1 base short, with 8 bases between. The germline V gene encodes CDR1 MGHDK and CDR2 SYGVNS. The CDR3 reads CASSEQGRNTEAFF. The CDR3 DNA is TGTGCCAGCAGTGAACAGGGAAGGAACACTGAAGCTTTCTTT. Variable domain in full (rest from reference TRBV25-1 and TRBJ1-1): EADIYQTPRYLVIGTGKKITLECSQTMGHDKMYWYQQDPGMELHLIHYSYGVNSTEKGDLSSESTVSRIRTEHFPLTLESARPSHTSQYLCASSEQGRNTEAFFGQGTRLTVV.

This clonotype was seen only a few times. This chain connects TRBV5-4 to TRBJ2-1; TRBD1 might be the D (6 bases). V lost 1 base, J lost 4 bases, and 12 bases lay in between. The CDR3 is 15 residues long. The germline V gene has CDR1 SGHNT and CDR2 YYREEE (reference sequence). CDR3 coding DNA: TGTGCCAGCAGCTTGTACAGGGAAATGTACAATGAGCAGTTCTTC. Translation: CASSLYREMYNEQFF. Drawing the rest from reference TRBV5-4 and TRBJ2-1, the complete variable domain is ETGVTQSPTHLIKTRGQQVTLRCSSQSGHNTVSWYQQALGQGPQFIFQYYREEENGRGNFPPRFSGLQFPNYSSELNVNALELDDSALYLCASSLYREMYNEQFFGPGTRLTVL.

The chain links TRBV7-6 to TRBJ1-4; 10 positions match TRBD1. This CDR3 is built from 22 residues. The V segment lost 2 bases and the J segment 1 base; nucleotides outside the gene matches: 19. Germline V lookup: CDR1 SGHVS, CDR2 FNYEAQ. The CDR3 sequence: CASSLTPGGLDRGKRTNEKLFF. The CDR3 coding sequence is TGTGCCAGCAGCTTAACACCAGGGGGACTGGACAGGGGGAAAAGAACTAATGAAAAACTGTTTTTT.

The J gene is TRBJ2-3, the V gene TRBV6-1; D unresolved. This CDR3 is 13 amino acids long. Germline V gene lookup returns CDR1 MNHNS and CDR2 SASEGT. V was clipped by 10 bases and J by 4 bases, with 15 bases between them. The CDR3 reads CAIKARGADTQYF. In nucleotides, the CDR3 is TGTGCCATCAAGGCCCGAGGAGCAGATACGCAGTATTTT.

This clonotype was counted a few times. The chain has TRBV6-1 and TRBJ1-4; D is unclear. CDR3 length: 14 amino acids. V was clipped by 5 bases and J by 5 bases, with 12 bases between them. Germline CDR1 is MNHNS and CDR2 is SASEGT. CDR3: CASSPGDENEKLFF. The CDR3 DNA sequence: TGTGCCAGCAGTCCTGGGGATGAGAATGAAAAACTGTTTTTT.

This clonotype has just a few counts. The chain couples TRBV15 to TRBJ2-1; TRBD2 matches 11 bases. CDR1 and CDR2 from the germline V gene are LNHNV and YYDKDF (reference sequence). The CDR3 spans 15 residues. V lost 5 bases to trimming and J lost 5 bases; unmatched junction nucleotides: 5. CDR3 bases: TGTGCCACCAGCGGGCTAGCGGGGGGACACAATGAGCAGTTCTTC. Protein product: CATSGLAGGHNEQFF.

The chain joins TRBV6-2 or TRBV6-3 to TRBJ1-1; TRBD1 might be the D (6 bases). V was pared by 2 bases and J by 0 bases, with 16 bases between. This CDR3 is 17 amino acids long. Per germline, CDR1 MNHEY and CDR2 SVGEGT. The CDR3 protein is CASSYNRQESMNTEAFF. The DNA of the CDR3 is TGTGCCAGCAGTTACAATAGACAGGAGTCTATGAACACTGAAGCTTTCTTT.

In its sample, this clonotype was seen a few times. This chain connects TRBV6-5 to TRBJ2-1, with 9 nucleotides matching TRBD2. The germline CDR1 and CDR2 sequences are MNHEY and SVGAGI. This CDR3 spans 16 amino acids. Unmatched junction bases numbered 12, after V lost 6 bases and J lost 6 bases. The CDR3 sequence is CASSSTLSGGPNEQFF. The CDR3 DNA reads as TGTGCCAGCAGCTCCACACTCAGCGGGGGGCCCAATGAGCAGTTCTTC.

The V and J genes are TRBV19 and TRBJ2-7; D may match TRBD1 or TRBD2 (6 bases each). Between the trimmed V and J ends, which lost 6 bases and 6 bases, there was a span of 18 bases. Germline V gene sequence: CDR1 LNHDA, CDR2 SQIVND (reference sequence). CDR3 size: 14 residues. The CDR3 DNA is TGTGCCAGTAGCCTTGGAGGGGGTGGCAGCGAGCAGTACTTC. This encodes CASSLGGGGSEQYF.

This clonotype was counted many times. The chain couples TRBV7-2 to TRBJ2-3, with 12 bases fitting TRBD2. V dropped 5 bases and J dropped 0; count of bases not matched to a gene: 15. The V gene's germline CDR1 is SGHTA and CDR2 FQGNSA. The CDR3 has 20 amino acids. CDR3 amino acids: CASSPAALGLAGYSTDTQYF. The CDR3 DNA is TGTGCCAGCAGCCCAGCCGCATTGGGACTAGCGGGTTATAGCACAGATACGCAGTATTTT.

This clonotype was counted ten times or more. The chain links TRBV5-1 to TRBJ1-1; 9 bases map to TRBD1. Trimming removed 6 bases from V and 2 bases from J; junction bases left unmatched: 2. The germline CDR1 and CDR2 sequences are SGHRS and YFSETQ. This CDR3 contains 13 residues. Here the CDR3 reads CASKTGGNTEAFF. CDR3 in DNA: TGCGCCAGCAAGACAGGGGGAAACACTGAAGCTTTCTTT.

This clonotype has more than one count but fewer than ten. The CDR3 DNA reads as TGCGCCAGCAGCGTGATAGGGAAGAACACTGAAGCTTTCTTT. Translating it yields CASSVIGKNTEAFF. This chain links TRBV4-3 with TRBJ1-1; D remains unclear. CDR1 is LGHNA, CDR2 YSLEER, per germline. Trimming stripped 5 bases from V and 1 base from J, with 11 bases between. The CDR3 loop spans 14 amino acids.

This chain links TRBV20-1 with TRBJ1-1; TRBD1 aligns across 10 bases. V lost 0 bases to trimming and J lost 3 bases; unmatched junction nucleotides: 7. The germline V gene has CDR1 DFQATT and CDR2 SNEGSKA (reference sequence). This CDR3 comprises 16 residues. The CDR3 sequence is CSAREWDRGSDTEAFF. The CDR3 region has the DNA TGCAGTGCTAGAGAGTGGGACAGGGGTTCGGACACTGAAGCTTTCTTT.

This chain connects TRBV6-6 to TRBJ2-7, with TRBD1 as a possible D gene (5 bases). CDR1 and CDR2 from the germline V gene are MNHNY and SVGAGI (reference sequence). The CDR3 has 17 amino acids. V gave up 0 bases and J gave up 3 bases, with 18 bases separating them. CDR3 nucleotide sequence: TGTGCCAGCAGTTACTCGCCGACAGAGAATCCTTACTACGAGCAGTACTTC. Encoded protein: CASSYSPTENPYYEQYF.

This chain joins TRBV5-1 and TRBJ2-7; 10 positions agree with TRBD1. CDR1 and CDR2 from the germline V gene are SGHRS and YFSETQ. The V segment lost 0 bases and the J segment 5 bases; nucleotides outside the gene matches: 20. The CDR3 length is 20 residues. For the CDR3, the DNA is TGCGCCAGCAGCTTGGACGTTTCCGGGACAGGGGACATGTTCGGGGACGAGCAGTACTTC. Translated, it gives CASSLDVSGTGDMFGDEQYF.

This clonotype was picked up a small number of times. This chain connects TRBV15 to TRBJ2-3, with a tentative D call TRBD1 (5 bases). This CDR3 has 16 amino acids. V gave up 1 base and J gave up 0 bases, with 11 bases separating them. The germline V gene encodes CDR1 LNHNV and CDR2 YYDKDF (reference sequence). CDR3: CATSRGWGPSTDTQYF. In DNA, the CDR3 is TGTGCCACCAGCAGAGGTTGGGGCCCGAGCACAGATACGCAGTATTTT.

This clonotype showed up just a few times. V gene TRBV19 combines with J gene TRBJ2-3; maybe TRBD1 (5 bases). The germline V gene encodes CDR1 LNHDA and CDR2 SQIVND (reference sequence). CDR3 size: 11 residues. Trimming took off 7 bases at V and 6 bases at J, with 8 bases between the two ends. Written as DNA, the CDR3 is TGTGCCAGTAAGGGGTGGGATACGCAGTATTTT. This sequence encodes CASKGWDTQYF.

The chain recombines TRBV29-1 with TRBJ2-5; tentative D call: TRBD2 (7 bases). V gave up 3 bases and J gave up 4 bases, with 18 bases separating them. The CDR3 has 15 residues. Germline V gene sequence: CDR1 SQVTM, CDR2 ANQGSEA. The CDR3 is CSVDAYRGAGETQYF. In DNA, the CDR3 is TGCAGCGTTGACGCCTACCGGGGGGCAGGAGAGACCCAGTACTTC.

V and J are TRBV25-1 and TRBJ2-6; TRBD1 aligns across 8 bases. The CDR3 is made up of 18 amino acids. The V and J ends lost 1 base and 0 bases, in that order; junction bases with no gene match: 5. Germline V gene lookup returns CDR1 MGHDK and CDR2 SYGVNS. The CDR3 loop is CASSESLTGGSGANVLTF. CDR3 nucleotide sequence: TGTGCCAGCAGTGAATCACTCACAGGGGGCTCTGGGGCCAACGTCCTGACTTTC.

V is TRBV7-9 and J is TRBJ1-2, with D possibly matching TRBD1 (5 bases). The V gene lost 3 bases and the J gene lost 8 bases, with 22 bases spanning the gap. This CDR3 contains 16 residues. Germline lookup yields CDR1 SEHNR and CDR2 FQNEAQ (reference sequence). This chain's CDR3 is CASSLAAQGFLAGYTF. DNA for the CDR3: TGTGCCAGCAGCTTGGCGGCCCAGGGCTTTCTTGCGGGCTACACCTTC.

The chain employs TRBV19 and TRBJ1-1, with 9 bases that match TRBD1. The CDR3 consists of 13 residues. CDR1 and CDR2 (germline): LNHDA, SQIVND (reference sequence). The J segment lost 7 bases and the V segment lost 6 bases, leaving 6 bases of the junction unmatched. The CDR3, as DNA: TGTGCCAGTAGGAGACAGGGGGATTTTGAAGCTTTCTTT. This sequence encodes CASRRQGDFEAFF.

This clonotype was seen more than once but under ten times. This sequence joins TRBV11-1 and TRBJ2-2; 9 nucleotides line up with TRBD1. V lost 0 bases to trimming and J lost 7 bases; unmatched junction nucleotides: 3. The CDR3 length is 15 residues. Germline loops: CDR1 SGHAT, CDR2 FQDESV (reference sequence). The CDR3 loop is CASSLAGTGYGELFF. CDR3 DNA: TGTGCCAGCAGCTTAGCTGGGACAGGGTACGGGGAGCTGTTTTTT.

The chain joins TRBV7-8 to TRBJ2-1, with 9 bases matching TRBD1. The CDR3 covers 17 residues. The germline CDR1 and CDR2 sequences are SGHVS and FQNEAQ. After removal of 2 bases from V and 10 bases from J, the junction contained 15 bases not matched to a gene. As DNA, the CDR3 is TGTGCCAGCAGCTTAATGGGGCGTGGGACAGGGAGATTGGAGCAGTTCTTC. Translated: CASSLMGRGTGRLEQFF.

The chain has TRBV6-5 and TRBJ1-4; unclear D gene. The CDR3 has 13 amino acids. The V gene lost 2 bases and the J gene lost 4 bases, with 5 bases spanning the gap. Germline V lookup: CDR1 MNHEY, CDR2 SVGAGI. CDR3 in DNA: TGTGCCAGCAGTTACGGGAGTAATGAAAAACTGTTTTTT. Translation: CASSYGSNEKLFF.